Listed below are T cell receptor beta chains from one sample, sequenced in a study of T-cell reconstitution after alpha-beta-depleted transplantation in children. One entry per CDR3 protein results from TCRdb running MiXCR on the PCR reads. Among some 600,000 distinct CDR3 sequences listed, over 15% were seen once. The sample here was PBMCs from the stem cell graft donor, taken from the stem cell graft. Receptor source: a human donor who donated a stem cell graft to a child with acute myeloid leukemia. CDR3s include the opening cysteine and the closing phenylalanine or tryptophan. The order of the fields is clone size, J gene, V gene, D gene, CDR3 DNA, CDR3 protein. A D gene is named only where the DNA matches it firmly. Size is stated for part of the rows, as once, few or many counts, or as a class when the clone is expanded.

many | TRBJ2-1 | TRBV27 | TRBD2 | TGTGCCAGCAGTTCTTTGGGACTAGCGGGGGAGCGCTCCGATGTTAATGAGCAGTTCTTC | CASSSLGLAGERSDVNEQFF
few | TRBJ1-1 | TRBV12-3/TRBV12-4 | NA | TGTGCCAGCAGTTCTCTGGATGTCGAAGCTTTCTTT | CASSSLDVEAFF
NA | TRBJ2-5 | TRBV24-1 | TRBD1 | TGTGCCACCAGTGATGCTGACAGGGTGAAGGAGACCCAGTACTTC | CATSDADRVKETQYF
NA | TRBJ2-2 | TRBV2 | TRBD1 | TGTGCCAGCAGTGGGACAGGGATCGGGGAGCTGTTTTTT | CASSGTGIGELFF
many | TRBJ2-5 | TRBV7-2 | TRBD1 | TGTGCCAGCAGCTCCGACAGGGGGTTAGGTGGAGAGACCCAGTACTTC | CASSSDRGLGGETQYF
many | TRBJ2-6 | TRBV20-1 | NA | TGCAGTGCGATCGACTCTGGGGCCAACGTCCTGACTTTC | CSAIDSGANVLTF
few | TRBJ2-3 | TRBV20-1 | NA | TGCAGTGCTAGGTCTCCGGGAGATATTTACACAGATACGCAGTATTTT | CSARSPGDIYTDTQYF
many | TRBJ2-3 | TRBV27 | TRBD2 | TGTGCCAGCAGTTCCGGACTAGCGGGGGGGCCGAGTACGCAGTATTTT | CASSSGLAGGPSTQYF
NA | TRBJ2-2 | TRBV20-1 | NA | TGCAGTGCTAGCGTTGCCGGGGAGCTGTTTTTT | CSASVAGELFF
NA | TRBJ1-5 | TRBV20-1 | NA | TGCAGTGCTAGAGGGGAGGGTTTTCAGAGCAATCAGCCCCAGCATTTT | CSARGEGFQSNQPQHF
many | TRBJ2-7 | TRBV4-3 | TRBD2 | TGCGCCAGCAGCCAAGATATCGGGGGGATCACAGGATACGAGCAGTACTTC | CASSQDIGGITGYEQYF
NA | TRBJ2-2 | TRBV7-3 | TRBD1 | TGTGCCAGCAGCTTGGAAGGGGGCTGGGGCACCGGGGAGCTGTTTTTT | CASSLEGGWGTGELFF
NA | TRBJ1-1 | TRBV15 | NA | TGTGCCACCAGCAGAGATCTGGGGTTCGCTTTCTTT | CATSRDLGFAFF
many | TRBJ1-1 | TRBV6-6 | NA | TGTGCCAGCAGTGCCCCATATGGAGCTTTCTTT | CASSAPYGAFF
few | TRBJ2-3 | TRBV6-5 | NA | TGTGCCAGCAGTTACTCGGGCATCACAGATACGCAGTATTTT | CASSYSGITDTQYF
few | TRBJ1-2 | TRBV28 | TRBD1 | TGTGCCAGCGGTAGGACAGGAAAGACTAACTATGGCTACACCTTC | CASGRTGKTNYGYTF
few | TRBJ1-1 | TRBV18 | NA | TGTGCCAGCTCACACCTGGACCCCGCTCGTGGCACTGAAGCTTTCTTT | CASSHLDPARGTEAFF
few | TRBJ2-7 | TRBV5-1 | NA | TGCGCCAGCAGCTCCTCAAGCAACTTCTACGAGCAGTACTTC | CASSSSSNFYEQYF
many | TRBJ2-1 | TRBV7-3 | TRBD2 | TGTGCCAGCAGCCAAAGCGGGGGACCCTACAATGAGCAGTTCTTC | CASSQSGGPYNEQFF
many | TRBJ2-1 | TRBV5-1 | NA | TGCGCCAGCAGCTTGACTACGGGACCGAACAATGAGCAGTTCTTC | CASSLTTGPNNEQFF
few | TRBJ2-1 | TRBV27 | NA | TGTGCCAGCAGAAGGACGGCGTACAATGAGCAGTTCTTC | CASRRTAYNEQFF
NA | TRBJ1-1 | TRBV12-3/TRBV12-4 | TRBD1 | TGTGCCAGCAGTTTCTCCGGGACAGGGAGGAAAAGGGCTGAAGCTTTCTTT | CASSFSGTGRKRAEAFF
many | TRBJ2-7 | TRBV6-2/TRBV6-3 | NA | TGTGCCAGCAGTTACTCGTCCTACGAGCAGTACTTC | CASSYSSYEQYF
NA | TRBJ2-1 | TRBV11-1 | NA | TGTGCCAGCAGCCCCGGGGCAAGTTTCTCGAGCTCCTACAATGAGCAGTTCTTC | CASSPGASFSSSYNEQFF
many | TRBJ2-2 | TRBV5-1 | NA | TGCGCCTCCCTCGGGACCGGGGAGCTGTTTTTT | CASLGTGELFF
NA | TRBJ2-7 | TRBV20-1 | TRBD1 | TGCAGTGCTGGAACACAGGGGGGAGCCTACGAGCAGTACTTC | CSAGTQGGAYEQYF
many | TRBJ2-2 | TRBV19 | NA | TGTGCCAGTATAGGGACACCGAACACCGGGGAGCTGTTTTTT | CASIGTPNTGELFF
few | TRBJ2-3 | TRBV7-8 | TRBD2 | TGTGCCAGCAGCTTAGGCGCTAGCGGGGGGACTAGCACAGATACGCAGTATTTT | CASSLGASGGTSTDTQYF
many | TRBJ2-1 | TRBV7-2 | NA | TGTGCCAGCAGCCCAAACAGAGGACTCTACAATGAGCAGTTCTTC | CASSPNRGLYNEQFF
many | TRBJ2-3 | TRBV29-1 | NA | TGCAGCGTCCCCCCAGGGGGGGTGGGCACAGATACGCAGTATTTT | CSVPPGGVGTDTQYF
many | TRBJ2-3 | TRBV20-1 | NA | TGCAGTGCTAGAGATAGAGGCAGTCCCGGAGATACGCAGTATTTT | CSARDRGSPGDTQYF
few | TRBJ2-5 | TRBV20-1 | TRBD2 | TGCAGTGCTAGACCTCCGGGACTAGGTAGAGAGACCCAGTACTTC | CSARPPGLGRETQYF
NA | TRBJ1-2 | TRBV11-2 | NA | TGTGCCAGCAGCTTTCACTTATCCGGGACACCAAACTATGGCTACACCTTC | CASSFHLSGTPNYGYTF
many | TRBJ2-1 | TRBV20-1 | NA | TGCAGCGCCGCCGGGGCTAGGAATGAGCAGTTCTTC | CSAAGARNEQFF
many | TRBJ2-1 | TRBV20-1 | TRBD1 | TGCAGTGCCATCCGGGACAGTTCCTACAATGAGCAGTTCTTC | CSAIRDSSYNEQFF
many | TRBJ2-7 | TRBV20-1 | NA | TGCAGTGCTAGGGGGGAGGCAGACTACGAGCAGTACTTC | CSARGEADYEQYF
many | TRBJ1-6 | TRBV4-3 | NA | TGCGCCAGCAGCCAAGAAGGGGGAGTAGGGAACTCACCCCTCCACTTT | CASSQEGGVGNSPLHF
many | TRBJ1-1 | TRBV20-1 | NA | TGCAGTGCCCGAGGCCGTGCTGAGAACACTGAAGCTTTCTTT | CSARGRAENTEAFF
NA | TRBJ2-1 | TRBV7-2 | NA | TGTGCCAGCAGCCGCGGTGACAGTTACAATGAGCAGTTCTTC | CASSRGDSYNEQFF
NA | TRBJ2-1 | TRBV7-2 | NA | TGTGCCATCGGGACTTCCTCCTACAATGAGCAGTTCTTC | CAIGTSSYNEQFF
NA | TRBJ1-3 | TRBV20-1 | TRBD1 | TGCAGTGCTCGAATTAAACTGGGACAGGGAGAGGGAAACACCATATATTTT | CSARIKLGQGEGNTIYF
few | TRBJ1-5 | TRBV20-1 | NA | TGCAGTGCTAGAGAACGAGGCAATCAGCCCCAGCATTTT | CSARERGNQPQHF
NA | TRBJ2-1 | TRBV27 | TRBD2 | TGTGCCAGCAGTTCTCATGGGGGGGACTCCTACAATGAGCAGTTCTTC | CASSSHGGDSYNEQFF
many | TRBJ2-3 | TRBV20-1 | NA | TGCAGTGCTAGATATAACGACTTTCCTAGCACAGATACGCAGTATTTT | CSARYNDFPSTDTQYF
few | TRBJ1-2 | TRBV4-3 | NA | TGCGCCAGCACCCCCGGCAGGGAAAGTGATGGCTACACCTTC | CASTPGRESDGYTF
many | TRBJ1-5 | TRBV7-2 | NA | TGTGCCAGCAGCTTAGCTGGAGGGCCCAATCAGCCCCAGCATTTT | CASSLAGGPNQPQHF
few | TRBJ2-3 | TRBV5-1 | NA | TGCGCCAGCAGCTCAACTAACAGGGCGGGGACGCAGTATTTT | CASSSTNRAGTQYF
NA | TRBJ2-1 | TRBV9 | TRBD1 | TGTGCCAGCAGCGCCCGGGACAGACCCTACAATGAGCAGTTCTTC | CASSARDRPYNEQFF
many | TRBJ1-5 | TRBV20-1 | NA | TGCAGTGCTAGAGAGGGGGAAGCAAATCAGCCCCAGCATTTT | CSAREGEANQPQHF
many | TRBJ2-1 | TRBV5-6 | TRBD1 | TGTGCCAGCAGCTTGGCCCCGGGACAGTCCTACAATGAGCAGTTCTTC | CASSLAPGQSYNEQFF
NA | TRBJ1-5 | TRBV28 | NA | TGTGCCAGCAGGATCTGGGTCAATCAGCCCCAGCATTTT | CASRIWVNQPQHF
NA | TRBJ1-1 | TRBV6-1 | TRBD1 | TGTGCCAGCAGGAAAACCGGGACAGGGGAGAACACTGAAGCTTTCTTT | CASRKTGTGENTEAFF
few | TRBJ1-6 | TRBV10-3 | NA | TGTGCCATCCCCGTCCAAAAGGGGGGGGAAGAAGTCCTCCACTTT | CAIPVQKGGEEVLHF
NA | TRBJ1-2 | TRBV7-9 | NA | TGTGCCAGCAGCTTAGTGGTGGGCTATGGCTACACCTTC | CASSLVVGYGYTF
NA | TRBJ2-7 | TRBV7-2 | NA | TGTGCCAGCAGCTTAGAACAGGGAAACTCCTACGAGCAGTACTTC | CASSLEQGNSYEQYF
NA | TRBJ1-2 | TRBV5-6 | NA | TGTGCCAGCAGCTTGCTGCAGACCCTTTTGGAGGGCTACACCTTC | CASSLLQTLLEGYTF
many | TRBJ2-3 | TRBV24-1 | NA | TGTGCCACCATGGGCGGTAGCACAGATACGCAGTATTTT | CATMGGSTDTQYF
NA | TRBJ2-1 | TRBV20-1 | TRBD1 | TGCAGTGCTAGAGCCCGGGACAGAGGACCGTACAATGAGCAGTTCTTC | CSARARDRGPYNEQFF
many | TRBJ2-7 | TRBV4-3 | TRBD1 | TGCGCCAGCAGCCAGAGGGACAGCCCCCGTGACGAGCAGTACTTC | CASSQRDSPRDEQYF
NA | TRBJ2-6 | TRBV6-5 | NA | TGTGCCAGCAGTTACTCCCTCAGGGCTGCGGCCAACGTCCTGACTTTC | CASSYSLRAAANVLTF